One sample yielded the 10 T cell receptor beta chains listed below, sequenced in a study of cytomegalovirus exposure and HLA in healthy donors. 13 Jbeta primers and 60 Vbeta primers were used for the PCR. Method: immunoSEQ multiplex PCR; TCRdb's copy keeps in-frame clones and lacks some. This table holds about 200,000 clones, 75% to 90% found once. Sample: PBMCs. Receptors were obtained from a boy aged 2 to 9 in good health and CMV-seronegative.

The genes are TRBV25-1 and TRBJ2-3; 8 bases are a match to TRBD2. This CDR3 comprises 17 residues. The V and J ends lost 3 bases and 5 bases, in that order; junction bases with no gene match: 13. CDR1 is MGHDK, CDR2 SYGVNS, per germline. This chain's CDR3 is CASSDPAIGLAGDTQYF. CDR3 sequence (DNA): TGTGCCAGCAGTGACCCCGCTATCGGACTAGCCGGAGATACGCAGTATTTT.

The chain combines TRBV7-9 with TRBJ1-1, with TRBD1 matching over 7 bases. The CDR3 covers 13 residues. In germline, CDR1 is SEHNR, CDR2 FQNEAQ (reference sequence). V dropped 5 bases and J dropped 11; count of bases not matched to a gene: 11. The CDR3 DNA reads TGTGCCAGCAGCGATAGGACAGGCACCGGTGCTTTCTTT. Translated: CASSDRTGTGAFF.

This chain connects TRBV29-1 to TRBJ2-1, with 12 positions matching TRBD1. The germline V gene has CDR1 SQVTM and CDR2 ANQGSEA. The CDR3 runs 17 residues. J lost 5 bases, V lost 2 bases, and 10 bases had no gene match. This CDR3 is CSVEPRVGTGGNNEQFF. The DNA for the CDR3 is TGCAGCGTTGAACCAAGGGTTGGGACAGGGGGCAACAATGAGCAGTTCTTC.

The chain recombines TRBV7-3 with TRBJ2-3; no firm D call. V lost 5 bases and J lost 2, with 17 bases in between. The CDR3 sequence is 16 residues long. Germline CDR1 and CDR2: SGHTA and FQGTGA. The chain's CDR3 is CASSPDPRSFTDTQYF. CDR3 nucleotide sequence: TGTGCCAGCAGCCCAGACCCCCGGAGTTTCACAGATACGCAGTATTTT.

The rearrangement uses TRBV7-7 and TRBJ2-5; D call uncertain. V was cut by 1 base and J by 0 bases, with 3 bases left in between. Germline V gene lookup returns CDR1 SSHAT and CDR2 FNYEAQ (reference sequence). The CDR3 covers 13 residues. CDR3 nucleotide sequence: TGTGCCAGCAGCTTAGGAGACCAAGAGACCCAGTACTTC. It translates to CASSLGDQETQYF.

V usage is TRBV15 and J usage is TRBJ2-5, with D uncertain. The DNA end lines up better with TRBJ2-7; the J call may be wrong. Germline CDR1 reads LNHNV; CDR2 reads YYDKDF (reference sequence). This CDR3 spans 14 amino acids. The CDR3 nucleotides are TGTGCCACCAGCAGAGCGGCAGGTCGGTACGAGCAGTACTTC. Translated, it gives CATSRAAGRYEQYF.

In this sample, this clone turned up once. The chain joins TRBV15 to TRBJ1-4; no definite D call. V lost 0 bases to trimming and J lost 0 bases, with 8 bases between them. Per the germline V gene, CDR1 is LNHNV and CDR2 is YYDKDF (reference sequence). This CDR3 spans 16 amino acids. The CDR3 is CATSRDLAATNEKLFF. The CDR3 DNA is TGTGCCACCAGCAGAGATCTGGCGGCAACTAATGAAAAACTGTTTTTT.

The CDR3 nucleotides read TGTGCCAGCAGTCGACTAGCGGGGCCCCCGCAAGAGACCCAGTACTTC. The encoded protein is CASSRLAGPPQETQYF. The genes are TRBV2 and TRBJ2-5, with 11 nucleotides matching TRBD2. Germline lookup yields CDR1 SNHLY and CDR2 FYNNEI. This CDR3 spans 16 amino acids. The J segment lost 2 bases and the V segment lost 5 bases, leaving 7 bases of the junction unmatched.

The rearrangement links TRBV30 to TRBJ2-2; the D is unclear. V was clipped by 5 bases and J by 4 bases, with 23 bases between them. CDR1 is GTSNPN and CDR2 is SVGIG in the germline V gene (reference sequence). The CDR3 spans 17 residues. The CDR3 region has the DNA TGTGCCTGGTTGGCGAGGTTTCGAGAGAACCCCACCGGGGAGCTGTTTTTT. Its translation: CAWLARFRENPTGELFF.

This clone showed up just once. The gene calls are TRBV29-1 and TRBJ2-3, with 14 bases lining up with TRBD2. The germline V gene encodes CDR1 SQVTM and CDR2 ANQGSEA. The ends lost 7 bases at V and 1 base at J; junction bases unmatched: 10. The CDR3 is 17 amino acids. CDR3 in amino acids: CSARGGLAGDGTDTQYF. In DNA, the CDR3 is TGCAGCGCGCGAGGGGGACTAGCGGGGGACGGCACAGATACGCAGTATTTT.